These 2 T cell receptor beta chains were all obtained from the same sample, sequenced in a study of neoadjuvant anti-PD-1 for oral cavity cancer. Method: immunoSEQ multiplex PCR; TCRdb's copy keeps in-frame clones and lacks some. This sample carries roughly 15,000 clones, 71% of them seen once, and the ten largest clones take around 3%. Stated time point: after neoadjuvant nivolumab, at surgical resection. The sequences come from PBMCs, collected after nivolumab (anti-PD-1) treatment. The source is a person aged 40-85 years with oral cavity squamous cell carcinoma.

This clone was found once. This chain links TRBV6-1 with TRBJ2-3; a weak D match, TRBD1 (6 bases). V was trimmed by 8 bases and J by 4 bases, leaving 19 bases between them. The CDR3 has 15 residues. Germline assignment: CDR1 MNHNS and CDR2 SASEGT. CDR3 loop: CASFIGTGKADTQYF. CDR3 in DNA: TGTGCCAGCTTTATCGGAACAGGGAAGGCAGATACGCAGTATTTT.

The J gene is TRBJ2-7, the V gene TRBV5-1, with 11 nucleotides matching TRBD2. Germline CDR1 and CDR2: SGHRS and YFSETQ. The CDR3 extends over 16 amino acids. After removal of 5 bases from V and 2 bases from J, the junction contained 9 bases not matched to a gene. The CDR3 region is CASRATGTSGAYEQYF. The CDR3 DNA sequence: TGCGCCAGCAGGGCCACGGGGACTAGCGGAGCCTACGAGCAGTACTTC.